This section outlines one T cell receptor beta chain sequence together with its context. Its antigen is not yet known. The record has no base qualities; no much larger clone is one base away. This sample is part of a study of human T cells and chemical hapten exposure (dated by TCRdb to about 2021). Broadly, across the study: For sensitization, 2% DPC in acetone was applied to an approximately 2 cm by approximately 2 cm area of upper inner arm skin. Patients additionally received weekly therapeutic DPC doses to the scalp throughout the approximately 25-week study period. Twenty-nine alopecia patients provided blood for TCR sequencing at one to four time points (pre-sensitization, 2, 6 and 24 weeks). Patch testing was done on the upper back using Finn chambers containing 0.01% DPC, and results were scored after 6 days according to International Contact Dermatitis Research Group standards. The study tracked peripheral blood TCR repertoire changes in vivo during primary and secondary sensitization to the hapten diphenylcyclopropenone (DPC) in alopecia patients. Libraries were pooled for sequencing, and variation in per-sample TCR yields was attributed mainly to small differences in library volumes within the pool. Blood samples were taken from patients before sensitization (week 0) and then at 2, 6 and about 24 weeks after DPC sensitization. Alopecia areata with under or over 50% scalp involvement, alopecia totalis and alopecia universalis were represented in the patient cohort, which was mostly female.

Library method: RACE. Sequencing was performed on a NextSeq 500. During library preparation, unique molecular identifiers were attached to individual cDNA molecules so that TCRs could be counted quantitatively and reproducibly. For every blood RNA sample, sequencing covered both the TCR alpha and TCR beta chains. Per the original workflow: Samples had a median of about 96,000 TCRs, with a range from roughly 20,000 to 700,000. V, J and CDR3 annotation of the TCR reads was carried out using the Decombinator software suite. To make PS versus PT1 abundance plots, every sample was subsampled to the same number of TCRs (28,000). Expanded TCRs were defined as absent before sensitization and observed at least eight times at the 2-week time point. TCRdb passed the public sequencing reads through fastp at Q25 and MiXCR, retaining productive beta sequences. Each record represents a unique CDR3 protein, reported with the most common genes and DNA among its rows. TCRdb, not the authors, supplied the V and J calls. This sample comprises 95,000 to 150,000 distinct CDR3 sequences, around 10% of them detected only once. The top ten clonotypes cover around 2.5% of the sample.

The meaning of the sample's time point label: patch test 3, about 24 weeks after DPC sensitization. The treatment or condition label of this sample denotes: therapeutic diphenylcyclopropenone sensitization with weekly scalp DPC. At each patch-test visit, blood was drawn before the patch test was applied. Patients were eligible if aged 18 to 70, diagnosed with alopecia and judged suitable for DPC therapy, and pregnant patients were excluded. Total RNA was isolated from unfractionated whole blood collected in Tempus Blood RNA tubes. General study outcomes and caveats: Repeated subsampling changed both the strength of the expansion versus patch-test correlation and the threshold at which the correlation became significant. The number of PT1 expanded TCRs positively correlated with patch test score, significant at thresholds 8, 16 and 32 but not 4. Significantly more large CDR3 similarity clusters were formed by expanded TCRs than by pre-sensitization or healthy control sets, consistent with antigen-driven responses. Because all patients had alopecia, a presumed autoimmune disease, the immune response of the patients might differ from that of healthy individuals. The number of TCRs above 1 in 1000 frequency did not change with DPC sensitization; there was no evidence of global repertoire structure alterations.

Including cysteine and phenylalanine, the CDR3 has 12 amino acids. Kept here is only the CDR3 DNA, which spans 36 bases and is read in frame from base 1. CDR1 MNHNY and CDR2 SVGAGI are derived from the germline V gene (reference sequence). The junction carries 5 bases between V and J, which are trimmed by 7 bases and 0 bases respectively. The source was whole blood, collected in connection with sensitization to the hapten diphenylcyclopropenone (DPC). The V and J genes are TRBV6-6 and TRBJ2-3, with the D segment identity uncertain. The source of this sequence is a woman between 45 and 65 years old with alopecia areata. Some clones in this sample may be carry-over from other donors' samples. DNA sequence: TGTGCCAGCACCTCGAGCACAGATACGCAGTATTTT. The encoded protein is CASTSSTDTQYF.